These 25 T cell receptor beta chains share one sample of origin, sequenced in a study of cytomegalovirus exposure and HLA in healthy donors. The PCR ran on 60 Vbeta and 13 Jbeta primers. Clones were read by immunoSEQ multiplex PCR, and TCRdb kept only the in-frame ones, dropping some. Of approximately 130,000 clones listed, roughly 73% are singletons. The material sequenced was PBMCs. The receptors shown here come from a male donor in good health and CMV-seronegative.

The J gene is TRBJ2-2, the V gene TRBV6-5; D is unclear. The germline gives CDR1 MNHEY, CDR2 SVGAGI. Trimming stripped 6 bases from V and 4 bases from J, with 9 bases between. The CDR3 spans 13 residues. CDR3 nucleotide sequence: TGTGCCAGCAGACCCGCGGTCACCGGGGAGCTGTTTTTT. Its translation: CASRPAVTGELFF.

The gene calls are TRBV9 and TRBJ2-7, with 10 bases that match TRBD1. The CDR3 sequence is 16 residues long. Germline values: CDR1 SGDLS, CDR2 YYNGEE. Trimming at V came to 4 bases and at J to 5 bases, leaving 12 bases not matched to a gene. The CDR3 region has the DNA TGTGCCAGCAGCCCCCGACCGGGACAGGGGTTCCACGAGCAGTACTTC. Its translation is CASSPRPGQGFHEQYF.

V is TRBV5-1 and J is TRBJ1-6, with unresolved D. Trimming cost V 0 bases and J 9 bases, with 10 bases left between them. The germline V gene has CDR1 SGHRS and CDR2 YFSETQ. CDR3 length equals 14 residues. CDR3 protein: CASSLGQGSSPLHF. In nucleotides, the CDR3 is TGCGCCAGCAGCTTGGGACAAGGCAGTTCACCCCTCCACTTT. Combining the CDR3 with reference TRBV5-1 and TRBJ1-6 gives the whole variable domain KAGVTQTPRYLIKTRGQQVTLSCSPISGHRSVSWYQQTPGQGLQFLFEYFSETQRNKGNFPGRFSGRQFSNSRSEMNVSTLELGDSALYLCASSLGQGSSPLHFGNGTRLTVT.

The chain recombines TRBV18 with TRBJ2-3; 10 bases map to TRBD1. The CDR3 is made up of 14 amino acids. V trimming: 8 bases; J trimming: 2 bases; junction bases outside the gene matches: 4. CDR1 and CDR2 from the germline V gene are KGHSH and LQKENI. The CDR3 DNA follows: TGTGCCAGCCAGGGACAGGGGTCCACAGATACGCAGTATTTT. It encodes CASQGQGSTDTQYF.

This clone has a handful of counts. The CDR3 protein is CAWSLAVAYNEQFF. CDR3 coding DNA: TGTGCCTGGAGCCTAGCGGTTGCCTACAATGAGCAGTTCTTC. The chain recombines TRBV30 with TRBJ2-1; 7 nucleotides line up with TRBD2. The V gene's germline CDR1 is GTSNPN and CDR2 SVGIG (reference sequence). V lost 3 bases and J lost 2; bases outside the gene matches: 4. The CDR3 contains 14 residues.

This clone was counted between two and nine times. The gene calls are TRBV5-1 and TRBJ1-1; TRBD1 aligns across 8 bases. Trimming at V came to 0 bases and at J to 6 bases, leaving 4 bases not matched to a gene. The CDR3 covers 14 residues. Germline V gene data show CDR1 as SGHRS and CDR2 as YFSETQ. The CDR3 here is CASSLGQGSAEAFF. In nucleotides, the CDR3 is TGCGCCAGCAGCTTGGGACAGGGGTCGGCTGAAGCTTTCTTT. The full variable domain, with the rest looked up from reference TRBV5-1 and TRBJ1-1, is KAGVTQTPRYLIKTRGQQVTLSCSPISGHRSVSWYQQTPGQGLQFLFEYFSETQRNKGNFPGRFSGRQFSNSRSEMNVSTLELGDSALYLCASSLGQGSAEAFFGQGTRLTVV.

J is TRBJ1-6 and V is TRBV7-2; D is unresolved. CDR3 length: 11 amino acids. Looked up from germline, CDR1 is SGHTA and CDR2 is FQGNSA. V shed 1 base and J shed 14 bases, with 6 bases lying between them. The CDR3 region has the DNA TGTGCCAGCAGCTTAGACTCGGCCCTCCACTTT. The encoded protein is CASSLDSALHF.

This clone was recorded only once. This sequence joins TRBV4-3 and TRBJ2-3; 8 nucleotides line up with TRBD1. The CDR3 covers 15 residues. Germline V CDR1 and CDR2: LGHNA, YSLEER. Trimming cost V 1 base and J 8 bases; bases outside gene matches: 8. CDR3 DNA sequence: TGCGCCAGCAGCCAAGCTTCCCATCAGGGGGCTACGCAGTATTTT. Its translation: CASSQASHQGATQYF.

The gene calls are TRBV29-1 and TRBJ2-6; 8 bases map to TRBD1. In germline, CDR1 is SQVTM, CDR2 ANQGSEA. The CDR3 is 19 residues long. With 6 bases clipped from V and 2 bases from J, the junction kept 18 bases outside the gene matches. The CDR3 DNA sequence: TGCAGCGTCCAGCCAGCCCTGCTCCAGGGGGCGCCTGGGGCCAACGTCCTGACTTTC. Protein product: CSVQPALLQGAPGANVLTF.

The chain joins TRBV19 to TRBJ2-3; D might be TRBD2 (5 bases). This CDR3 spans 18 amino acids. Trimming removed 4 bases at V and 1 base at J, with 21 bases between. Germline V gene data show CDR1 as LNHDA and CDR2 as SQIVND (reference sequence). The CDR3 spells CASSTPLGRGRGTDTQYF. CDR3 DNA sequence: TGTGCCAGTAGTACCCCCCTTGGGAGAGGGCGAGGCACAGATACGCAGTATTTT.

The chain is built from TRBV10-3 and TRBJ1-5; weak D call: TRBD1 (5 bases). Trimming cost V 10 bases and J 2 bases, with 15 bases left between them. Germline lookup yields CDR1 ENHRY and CDR2 SYGVKD. The CDR3 has 14 residues. DNA for the CDR3: TGTGCCACCATGGCCTGGGGGGGCAATCAGCCCCAGCATTTT. Translated: CATMAWGGNQPQHF.

The chain recombines TRBV5-8 with TRBJ1-5, with a tentative D call TRBD1 (5 bases). Germline V gene lookup returns CDR1 SGHTS and CDR2 YDEGEE. Trimming took off 1 base at V and 6 bases at J, with 5 bases between the two ends. CDR3 length: 12 amino acids. The CDR3 region is CASSLRGQPQHF. The CDR3 nucleotides are TGTGCCAGCAGCTTGAGGGGTCAGCCCCAGCATTTT.

This clone turned up a few times. This chain joins TRBV4-1 and TRBJ2-7, with D possibly matching TRBD1 (6 bases). The V end was cut by 4 bases, the J end by 0 bases, with 13 bases between. This CDR3 is built from 15 residues. Germline V CDR1 and CDR2: MGHRA, YSYEKL. CDR3 DNA: TGCGCCAGCAGCCTGATCCGGGACACCTCCTACGAGCAGTACTTC. As protein: CASSLIRDTSYEQYF.

V and J are TRBV29-1 and TRBJ2-3; the D is unclear. V lost 4 bases, J lost 0 bases, and 17 bases lay in between. CDR1 and CDR2 from the germline V gene are SQVTM and ANQGSEA. This CDR3 region has 16 residues. Here the CDR3 DNA reads TGCAGCGTTGCAGTTTGGCAGTCCTCTAGCACAGATACGCAGTATTTT. This sequence encodes CSVAVWQSSSTDTQYF.

This clone was seen once. The rearrangement links TRBV9 to TRBJ1-4, with a tentative D call TRBD1 (5 bases). The CDR3 sequence is 15 residues long. Germline V gives CDR1 SGDLS, CDR2 YYNGEE. The germline V and J ends were trimmed by 4 bases and 8 bases, with 18 bases remaining between them. The CDR3 nucleotides are TGTGCCAGCAGCTCCCGAGGGGCGGGATACGAAAAACTGTTTTTT. This sequence encodes CASSSRGAGYEKLFF.

This chain connects TRBV9 to TRBJ2-3; the D gene is possibly TRBD2 (6 bases). Germline V lookup: CDR1 SGDLS, CDR2 YYNGEE. The CDR3 has 13 amino acids. Trimming removed 7 bases from V and 3 bases from J, with 12 bases in between. CDR3 coding DNA: TGTGCCAGCGGGACTTCGCTAACAGATACGCAGTATTTT. This sequence encodes CASGTSLTDTQYF.

V is TRBV15 and J is TRBJ1-2; D is possibly TRBD1 (5 bases). Trimming pared 2 bases from V and 5 bases from J, leaving 12 bases between. The CDR3 contains 14 residues. Germline V gene lookup returns CDR1 LNHNV and CDR2 YYDKDF (reference sequence). As DNA, the CDR3 is TGTGCCACCAGCAGATGGGACTTAGGGTATGGCTACACCTTC. This encodes CATSRWDLGYGYTF.

V usage is TRBV25-1 and J usage is TRBJ2-7; tentative D call: TRBD2 (7 bases). The CDR3 has 16 residues. Germline V gene data show CDR1 as MGHDK and CDR2 as SYGVNS. The germline V and J ends were trimmed by 8 bases and 4 bases, with 24 bases remaining between them. CDR3 region: CASEIRGGTNRYEQYF. CDR3 bases: TGTGCCAGCGAGATCAGGGGAGGGACGAATCGATACGAGCAGTACTTC.

The chain combines TRBV7-9 with TRBJ1-2, with TRBD1 matching 9 bases. The germline V gene has CDR1 SEHNR and CDR2 FQNEAQ (reference sequence). The CDR3 is made up of 17 amino acids. J lost 1 base, V lost 1 base, and 7 bases had no gene match. The CDR3 sequence: CASSLGQGQGLNYGYTF. CDR3 nucleotide sequence: TGTGCCAGCAGCTTAGGTCAGGGACAGGGCCTTAACTATGGCTACACCTTC.

V gene TRBV7-9 combines with J gene TRBJ2-7, with D unclear. CDR1 SEHNR and CDR2 FQNEAQ come from the germline V gene (reference sequence). The CDR3 spans 14 residues. V was clipped by 3 bases and J by 0 bases, with 9 bases between them. The CDR3 DNA is TGTGCCAGCAGCTTTGGGCATAGCTCCTACGAGCAGTACTTC. As protein: CASSFGHSSYEQYF.

The genes are TRBV18 and TRBJ2-5; D perhaps matches TRBD1 (6 bases). V lost 0 bases and J lost 2, with 13 bases in between. CDR3 length: 16 residues. The V gene's germline CDR1 is KGHSH and CDR2 LQKENI. The CDR3: CASSPPGARGQETQYF. In DNA, the CDR3 is TGTGCCAGCTCACCACCGGGGGCTAGGGGGCAAGAGACCCAGTACTTC.

This rearrangement joins TRBV27 to TRBJ1-1; D gene unclear. Trimming stripped 3 bases from V and 1 base from J, with 6 bases between. The CDR3 consists of 13 residues. Germline V lookup: CDR1 MNHEY, CDR2 SMNVEV (reference sequence). CDR3 amino acids: CASSFTPNTEAFF. The CDR3, as DNA: TGTGCCAGCAGTTTCACACCGAACACTGAAGCTTTCTTT.

This sequence joins TRBV6-5 and TRBJ2-1; 7 bases map to TRBD2. CDR1 and CDR2 from the germline V gene are MNHEY and SVGAGI. CDR3 length: 14 residues. Trimming cost V 6 bases and J 6 bases; bases outside gene matches: 8. The CDR3 coding sequence is TGTGCCAGCAGGTTAGCGGGCGGGGGCAATGAGCAGTTCTTC. It codes for CASRLAGGGNEQFF.

As DNA, the CDR3 is TGTGCCAGCAGCCTAGGACAGGGGCCCTACGAGCAGTACTTC. It yields the protein CASSLGQGPYEQYF. This chain joins TRBV6-5 and TRBJ2-7; 9 positions agree with TRBD1. The CDR3 loop spans 14 amino acids. Germline V lookup: CDR1 MNHEY, CDR2 SVGAGI. The ends lost 6 bases at V and 2 bases at J; junction bases unmatched: 5.

V is TRBV7-2 and J is TRBJ2-3; the D is unclear. The CDR3 sequence is 16 residues long. The germline V gene encodes CDR1 SGHTA and CDR2 FQGNSA. Trimming removed 0 bases from V and 2 bases from J, with 12 bases in between. The CDR3 DNA sequence: TGTGCCAGCAGCTTAGCGGGCCCCACCTTCACAGATACGCAGTATTTT. Translated, it gives CASSLAGPTFTDTQYF.